Reported below is one TCR beta chain. The antigen it recognizes is unknown. Base qualities are not provided; no much larger clone lies one nucleotide away. This sample includes further DNA sequences coding for the same CDR3. The CDR3 contains 13 residues, cysteine and phenylalanine counted. Just the 39-base CDR3 DNA is kept, in frame starting at base 1. Relative to germline, V is 3 bases shorter and J is 2 bases shorter, with 7 bases between their ends. In the germline V gene, CDR1 corresponds to KGHSH and CDR2 to LQKENI. Using the deep immunoSEQ assay, multiplex PCR amplified TCR CDR3 regions from genomic DNA. Extracted genomic DNA from each cell subset was spread evenly across all wells of several immunoSEQ 96-well plates, with each plate serving as a replicate. For sorted subsets, each replicate PCR was loaded with approximately 190 ng genomic DNA, equivalent to 25,000 to 35,000 T cell genomes. Purified libraries were measured with a Qubit 3.0 fluorometer, size-checked on a Bioanalyzer 2100, and measured again with the KAPA Library Quantification kit. Every immunoSEQ 96-well plate was sequenced on a dedicated single-read 150-cycle Illumina NextSeq 550 flow cell. Under the source paper's analysis protocol: Because the immunoSEQ output held only junctional sequences and lacked quality scores, the filtering could not match the filtering applied to full-length reads. Sequences were annotated with PyIR, a Python wrapper for IgBLAST v1.9, and V/J genes and CDR3 were assigned using IMGT germline references. Reads with weak V/J assignments (E-value above 1e-6), missing CDR3, stop codons, out-of-frame junctions, or ambiguous translated residues were removed. V3J clonotypes were defined as sequences sharing an identical inferred V gene, J gene, and CDR3 amino acid sequence. The percentage overlap between two repertoires was calculated by dividing the number of shared unique clonotypes by the size of the smaller repertoire. RTK rarefaction, the Chao1 estimator, and Recon v2.1 estimates of unobserved clonotypes were used to assess repertoire richness. OLGA was used to compute generation probabilities for all TCRbeta clonotypes that the gDNA method yielded from a handful of donors. TCRdb obtained this table from immuneACCESS and retained in-frame rearrangements with V and J assigned. These tables miss some clones; where compared with another copy, unresolved V genes account for less than half of the shortfall, and the remainder is unexplained. V and J calls and clone size come straight from that table; D and trimming were deduced from the DNA. For this sample the table gives around 2.1 million clones, of which about 94% were detected only once. The top ten constitute approximately 0.13% of the sample.

The data were obtained in a study of shared clonotypes between healthy human individuals (dated by TCRdb to between 2020 and 2021). Regarding the study in general: The cohort comprised two women and a few men aged 18 to 49 years. To estimate repertoire size and how much clonotype sharing occurs between individuals, the study deeply sequenced the blood TCR repertoires of five healthy adults. Between about 0.9 and 9 billion PBMCs per donor were obtained by leukapheresis. To increase sequencing depth and limit assay-specific biases, TCR repertoire library preparation and sequencing were carried out by different laboratories using diverse techniques. Per donor, three plates each were used for CD4 naive and CD4 memory, two for CD8 naive, and one for CD8 memory. Broader findings and caveats from the paper: Sampling was restricted to blood, and TCR repertoires in tissues likely differ from the TCR repertoires found in blood. Compared with non-shared clonotypes, the clonotypes found in all four sorted-subset donors had higher generation probabilities. Because the study included a small number of donors, the genetic and exposure-history diversity represented was limited. Even with the large sequencing depth, rarefaction of the sorted-subset datasets indicated that sequencing was incomplete. Larger estimated clonotype richness was generally found for naive subsets than for memory subsets. Based on pairwise subsampling, the degree of clonotype sharing among donors was expected to be affected by sequencing depth. About 5% of naive CD4, 3.5% of naive CD8, approximately 2.2% of memory CD4, and less than 0.45% of memory CD8 clonotypes were shared across a few donors.

Donors were healthy HIV-negative adults with no recently reported acute infections or vaccinations. All donors were Caucasian adults living in Nashville, Tennessee, USA. CD4+ T cells were enriched through magnetic negative selection, after which naive cells were positively selected on CD45RA and the remaining negative fraction served as the memory subset. Blood was obtained by leukapheresis, after which PBMCs were separated by Ficoll-Histopaque density gradient centrifugation and cryopreserved in liquid nitrogen vapor phase. Analytical flow cytometry was used to check the purity and quantity of each magnetically sorted T cell population. Genomic DNA was isolated from every sorted fraction and measured by UV absorbance on a Nanodrop 2000c.

The TCR comes from a young man in good health. Input material: naive CD4+ T cells sorted from blood. What the cell subset or site label conveys for this sample: CD45RA+ positively selected. The V and J segments used are TRBV18 and TRBJ2-5; the D gene assignment is ambiguous. The DNA reads as follows: TGTGCCAGCTCACCCTCAAGGCAAGAGACCCAGTACTTC. This translates into CASSPSRQETQYF.